The TCR beta chain described here comes from a study of a mutant IDH1 vaccine in newly diagnosed glioma. Time point meaning: week 47, end of study. One vaccine dose held 300 ug of mutant IDH1 20-mer peptide and came with topical imiquimod. This table comes from immunoSEQ multiplex PCR, and its TCRdb copy is limited to in-frame clones, with some not included. The sample has some 40,000 clones, over 70% seen once. The CDR3 length is 14 residues. V shed 6 bases and J shed 3 bases, with 12 bases lying between them. Germline CDR1 is LNHDA and CDR2 is SQIVND (reference sequence). This clone was seen a single time. Its cognate antigen is unknown.

The receptor was isolated from a man aged 40-55 years with glioma. This chain connects TRBV19 to TRBJ1-5; D is uncertain. This specimen was PBMCs, taken from a glioma patient whose treatment included an IDH1 peptide vaccine. Here the CDR3 DNA reads TGTGCCAGTAGGGGTGATAGTTCCAATCAGCCCCAGCATTTT. It codes for CASRGDSSNQPQHF.